This T cell receptor beta chain was recovered during a study of response to subunit inactivated influenza vaccine. V lost 5 bases and J lost 1, with 11 bases in between. Germline CDR1 and CDR2: MNHEY and SVGEGT. The CDR3 length is 14 residues. This clonotype occurred many times. TCRdb used MiXCR to reprocess the RT-PCR reads, holding one entry per CDR3 protein. The profile shows just under 550,000 distinct CDR3 sequences, roughly 25% of them singletons. This same sample was also taken into another study, of T cells expressing NK-cell markers. As that report states: 5'RACE template switching with UMIs generated TCR beta cDNA. Underlying the TCR beta repertoires were sorted CD3+CD56+NKG2C+, CD3+CD56+NKG2C- and CD3+CD56-NKG2C+ T cells. With respect to HCMV, most of the eight sequenced donors were seropositive, and one was seronegative. The use of an anti-gamma-delta TCR antibody, which was added in several experiments, restricted sorting to T cells expressing alpha-beta TCR. Several donors likewise had their CD3+CD56-NKG2C+ fraction led by these clonotypes.

The source material was CD4+ T cells sorted from PBMCs, sampled about 11 days after vaccination. The source of this sequence is a man aged 50 to 59 who received an inactivated influenza vaccine. V gene TRBV6-2 or TRBV6-3 combines with J gene TRBJ1-1, with a weak D call TRBD1 (5 bases). The CDR3 loop is CASSRQIPNTEAFF. In DNA, the CDR3 is TGTGCCAGCAGTCGACAGATACCGAACACTGAAGCTTTCTTT.